This TCR beta chain appears in the sequencing data of a study (dated by TCRdb to 2013 to 2016). Describing the broader study: The study tested whether tumor-infiltrating Tregs in breast cancer are recruited from blood Tregs or converted in situ from other CD4+ T cell subsets.

Full-length TCR variable regions were amplified by 5' RACE PCR using constant-region reverse primers, and then by semi-nested PCR using Nested Universal Primer A. The ReliaPrep RNA Cell Miniprep System was used to extract total RNA, which was then reverse transcribed into 5'RACE-ready cDNA with the SMARTer RACE 5'/3' Kit. Multiplex adaptors were used to barcode the full-length TCR alpha and beta libraries, which were then sequenced on an Illumina MiSeq. In the original analysis: For each of nine subset-tissue groups, sequencing data from the five patients were pooled, and the groups were then compared using unsupervised clustering of TCR gene usage. The Morisita-Horn index, with shared sequences weighted by their contribution to each repertoire, was used to calculate repertoire similarity. The public sequencing data were trimmed at Q25 with fastp and processed into clonotypes with MiXCR by TCRdb, which kept only in-frame beta chains. Rows matching on CDR3 protein sequence are summarized as one entry with the most common DNA and genes. None of the V and J calls come from the authors' own analysis; TCRdb made them. The sample contains fewer than 65,000 distinct CDR3 sequences, approximately 31% of them found a single time. The top ten clones comprise about 2.5% of the sample.

To purify naive CD4+ T cells, the Miltenyi Naive CD4+ T Cell Isolation kit was used, and CD25 microbeads served to deplete Tregs. Tregs, naive and memory CD4+ T cells from tumor, blood and ipsilateral draining lymph nodes of five or six breast cancer patients underwent full-length TCR alpha and beta sequencing. Tumor tissue and lymph nodes obtained by ipsilateral axillary dissection were perfused with PBS, cut into small pieces and digested using collagenase I and hyaluronidase. A purity exceeding 90% was confirmed by FACS for the sorted cell populations. Details on this clonotype: What this receptor recognizes is not known. An end of the junction differs from the germline gene, which may be a read error.

What the authors observed across the whole study: The validation in the larger cohort was limited to a single TCR beta V-J rearrangement instead of whole repertoires. The TCR gene usage of tumor memory CD4+ T cells clustered together with blood and lymph node memory CD4+ cells and with lymph node naive CD4+ cells. The greatest overlap of tumor-infiltrating Treg TCR alpha and beta sequences was observed with tumor naive CD4+ T cells, followed by blood naive CD4+ T cells.

The receptor was derived from a female donor with breast cancer. Input material: tumor-infiltrating naive CD4+ T cells sorted from the breast tumor. The cell subset or site label, read with the paper, signifies: naive CD4+ T cells, CD4+CD45RA+CD25-.

The CDR3 protein is CASSQDLRARRDF. The nucleotide sequence is TGTGCCAGCAGCCAAGATCTCCGGGCAAGAAGAGACTTC. Recombination linked TRBV4-2 to TRBJ2-7; the D gene is not confidently resolved. From its cysteine to its phenylalanine, the CDR3 spans 13 amino acids. Only CDR3 DNA remains: 39 bases, in frame from the first base. CDR1 and CDR2 are read off the germline V gene as LGHNA and YNFKEQ.